Sequencing of this T cell receptor beta chain was carried out in a study of T cell responses to AZD1222 COVID-19 vaccine. Broader study findings: At baseline, seropositivity was found in only a handful of AZD1222 recipients. Donors were chiefly white British, with a greater number of females, and clonal diversity was perhaps underestimated. Once two AZD1222 doses were given, Spike-specific TCR breadth and depth went up.

TCRdb's copy holds only in-frame clones and misses some; the assay was immunoSEQ multiplex PCR. The table includes 150,000 to 200,000 clones, 80% to 95% detected once. CDR1 SGHRS and CDR2 YFSETQ come from the germline V gene. The CDR3 is 17 amino acids. V gave up 2 bases and J gave up 0 bases, with 14 bases separating them. As concerns this clone: The antigen remains unidentified.

Sequencing used peripheral blood, obtained on day 0 of AZD1222 vaccination. The source of this sequence is an adult in good health. The rearrangement uses TRBV5-1 and TRBJ2-2; the D gene is possibly TRBD2 (6 bases). CDR3 coding DNA: TGCGCCAGCAGCTTTCGAACCGGGAGCTCGAACACCGGGGAGCTGTTTTTT. Its protein product is CASSFRTGSSNTGELFF.